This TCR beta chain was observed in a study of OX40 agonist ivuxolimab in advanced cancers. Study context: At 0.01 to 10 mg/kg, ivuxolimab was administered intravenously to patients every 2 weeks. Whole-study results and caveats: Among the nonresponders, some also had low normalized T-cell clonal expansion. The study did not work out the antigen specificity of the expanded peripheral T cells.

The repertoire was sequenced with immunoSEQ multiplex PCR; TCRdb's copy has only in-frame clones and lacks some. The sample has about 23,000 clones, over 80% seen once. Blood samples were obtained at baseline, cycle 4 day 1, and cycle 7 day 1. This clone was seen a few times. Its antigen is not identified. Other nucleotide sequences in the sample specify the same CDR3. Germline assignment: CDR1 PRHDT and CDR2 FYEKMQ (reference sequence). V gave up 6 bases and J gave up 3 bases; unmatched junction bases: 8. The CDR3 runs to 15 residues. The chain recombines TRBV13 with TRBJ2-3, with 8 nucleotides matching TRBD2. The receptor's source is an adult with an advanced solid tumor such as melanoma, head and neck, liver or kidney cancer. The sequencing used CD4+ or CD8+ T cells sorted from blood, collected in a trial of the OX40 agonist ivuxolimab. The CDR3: CASSLSGGPTDTQYF. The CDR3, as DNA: TGTGCCAGCAGTCTATCGGGGGGGCCGACAGATACGCAGTATTTT.